This T cell receptor beta chain was captured in a study of vaccination and CD4 T cells after COVID-19. Cultured CD4+ T cell DNA was sequenced using the Oncomine TCR Beta short-read assay. TCRdb reanalysed the PCR reads using MiXCR and keeps one entry per CDR3 protein. In the table there are fewer than 8,000 distinct CDR3 sequences, roughly 38% of which are singletons. The treatment is: roughly 10-day PBMC culture with coronavirus spike peptide pools or control peptides (ViraFEST assay). Unexposed donor CD4+ T cells predated the COVID-19 pandemic, collected 2011-2018. With fresh IL-2 medium, half the medium was replaced on days 3 and 7. This clonotype is large by share. The antigen is unknown. Points from the study as a whole: Median counts of SARS-CoV-2-reactive clonotypes increased from roughly 22 to 38; this difference was not significant.

The sample consisted of CD4+ T cells from blood, cultured in vitro. This clonotype was obtained from a human donor in good health.

The CDR3 sequence: CASSTRGTGANVLTF. CDR3 bases: TGTGCCAGCAGCACAAGAGGGACTGGGGCCAACGTCCTGACTTTC. The chain couples TRBV7-9 to TRBJ2-6; a possible D gene is TRBD2 (5 bases). CDR3 length: 15 residues. The V gene's germline CDR1 is SEHNR and CDR2 FQNEAQ (reference sequence). V was cut by 5 bases and J by 2 bases, with 10 bases left in between.